This TCR beta chain was obtained from a study of neoadjuvant anti-PD-1 for oral cavity cancer (dated by TCRdb to the early 2020s). At the level of the whole study: Before undergoing curative-intent surgical resection, most patients got three to four biweekly nivolumab doses at 3 mg/kg. For patients who did not progress, a fourth nivolumab dose was given around day 43, followed by definitive surgical resection on days 50-56. Under RECIST 1.1, patients with complete response, partial response or stable disease were classed as responders, and patients with progression were classed as non-responders. There were roughly 11 patients in the parent correlative cohort, and the response rate was less than 40%.

The paper as a whole reports these results and caveats: Only a few patients per response group were included in the TCR analyses, and larger cohorts for validation were called for by the authors. Higher pretreatment blood Treg/Th17 ratios correlated with both higher pretreatment blood TCRbeta clonality and lower post-treatment tumor TCRbeta clonality. After neoadjuvant nivolumab, non-responders showed significantly higher T cell clonality (Gini index) in PBMCs than responders did.

PBMC libraries used mostly 480 ng of input genomic DNA for deep sequencing, with six replicates per sample. TCRbeta libraries were prepared with the immunoSEQ hsTCRbeta kit according to the manufacturer's instructions. An Illumina NovaSeq 6000 S4 flow cell was used to sequence the final libraries, which had first been combined to 3 nM. Processing in the source paper ran as follows. The immunoSEQ Analyzer was used for raw data preprocessing and quality control. The analysis was restricted to productive rearrangements, with each unique CDR3 amino acid sequence defining a clonotype. Repertoire clonality was estimated as the Gini-Simpson index, computed with the R package tcR. Student's t test was used to compare Gini indices, while Pearson correlation assessed associations with tumor size change. As stored in TCRdb, this immuneACCESS dataset retains in-frame rearrangements with V and J assigned. A fraction of the clones does not appear; measured against another copy, unresolved V genes explain less than half of the discrepancy, and the remainder lacks a known reason. That table is the source of V, J and clone size, and D and trimming were worked out from the DNA. The sample profile shows about 14,000 clones; about 70% of them were found once. The ten largest clones represent just under 3% of the sample.

The time point label for this specimen denotes: before neoadjuvant nivolumab. None of the patients had received prior systemic or radiation treatment, and all were newly diagnosed with stage II-IVA oral cavity squamous cell carcinoma. The cohort consisted of patients with HPV-negative, locally advanced oral cavity squamous cell carcinoma. Peripheral blood mononuclear cells were analyzed directly, without maintenance or expansion in culture. The samples were obtained from a longitudinal correlative study of a single-arm phase II trial testing neoadjuvant nivolumab in oral cavity squamous cell carcinoma. Subject-matched pre- and post-treatment PBMCs and tumors from three responders and three non-responders were subjected to genomic DNA-based TCRbeta sequencing. Peripheral blood mononuclear cells were collected before nivolumab treatment and were collected again after treatment, at the time of surgery. The Maxwell RSC DNA from Cells kit was used to extract genomic DNA from PBMCs.

As for this clone: It lacks a known antigen. No per-base quality is available; no much larger clone lies one base away.

Based on the germline V gene, the CDR1 and CDR2 sequences are SGHRS and YFSETQ. The cysteine opens and the phenylalanine closes a CDR3 of 15 amino acids. Of the read, only the CDR3 DNA is kept; its 45 bases are in frame from base 1. V drops 4 bases and J drops 6 bases, leaving 20 bases in between. This material consisted of PBMCs, taken before nivolumab (anti-PD-1) treatment. In this chain, TRBV5-1 is recombined with TRBJ2-7, and TRBD2 may be the D gene, going by 6 matching bases. This receptor was taken from a person aged 40 to 85 with oral cavity squamous cell carcinoma. The sequenced DNA: TGCGCCAGCAGCCGGCGCGGTGCTGGGGACTCCGAGCAGTACTTC. It specifies CASSRRGAGDSEQYF.